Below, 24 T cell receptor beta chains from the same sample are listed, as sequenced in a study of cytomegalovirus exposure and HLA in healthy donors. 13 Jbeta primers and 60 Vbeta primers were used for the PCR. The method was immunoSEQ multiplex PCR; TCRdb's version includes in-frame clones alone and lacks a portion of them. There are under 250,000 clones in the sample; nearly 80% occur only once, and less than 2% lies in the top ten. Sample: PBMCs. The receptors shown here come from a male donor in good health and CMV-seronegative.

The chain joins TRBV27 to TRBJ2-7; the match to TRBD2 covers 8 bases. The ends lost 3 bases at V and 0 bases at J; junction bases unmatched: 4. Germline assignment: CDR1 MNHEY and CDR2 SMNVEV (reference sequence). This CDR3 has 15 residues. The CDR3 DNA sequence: TGTGCCAGCAGTTTTACTAGCGGTTTCTCCTACGAGCAGTACTTC. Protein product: CASSFTSGFSYEQYF.

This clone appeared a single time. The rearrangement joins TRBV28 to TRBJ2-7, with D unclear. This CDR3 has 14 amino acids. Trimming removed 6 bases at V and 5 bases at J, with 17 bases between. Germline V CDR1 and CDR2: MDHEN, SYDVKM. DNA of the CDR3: TGTGCCAGCAGCCCGGTCGGTGGGCGCGACGAGCAGTACTTC. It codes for CASSPVGGRDEQYF. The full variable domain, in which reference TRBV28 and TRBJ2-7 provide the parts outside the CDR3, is DVKVTQSSRYLVKRTGEKVFLECVQDMDHENMFWYRQDPGLGLRLIYFSYDVKMKEKGDIPEGYSVSREKKERFSLILESASTNQTSMYLCASSPVGGRDEQYFGPGTRLTVT.

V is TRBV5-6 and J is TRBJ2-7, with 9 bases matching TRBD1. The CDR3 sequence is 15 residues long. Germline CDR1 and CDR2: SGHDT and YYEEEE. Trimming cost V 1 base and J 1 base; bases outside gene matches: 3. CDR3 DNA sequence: TGTGCCAGCAGCTTGCCGGGACAGGGTTCCTACGAGCAGTACTTC. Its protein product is CASSLPGQGSYEQYF.

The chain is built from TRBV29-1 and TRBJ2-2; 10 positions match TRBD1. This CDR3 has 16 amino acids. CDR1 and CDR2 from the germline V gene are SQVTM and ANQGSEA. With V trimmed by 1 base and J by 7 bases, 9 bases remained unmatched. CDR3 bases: TGCAGCGTTGAAGCCTGGGACAGGGGAAATGTCGGGGAGCTGTTTTTT. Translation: CSVEAWDRGNVGELFF.

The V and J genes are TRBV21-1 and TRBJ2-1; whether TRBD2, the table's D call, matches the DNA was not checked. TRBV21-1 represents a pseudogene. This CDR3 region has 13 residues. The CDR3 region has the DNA TGTGCCAGCCTACTAGTGGTCGTCGATGAGCAGTTCTTC. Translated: CASLLVVVDEQFF.

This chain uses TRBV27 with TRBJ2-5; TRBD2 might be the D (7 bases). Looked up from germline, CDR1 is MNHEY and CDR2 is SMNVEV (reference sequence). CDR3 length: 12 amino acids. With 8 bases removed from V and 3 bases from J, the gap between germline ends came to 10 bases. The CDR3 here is CASQGGEETQYF. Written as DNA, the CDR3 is TGTGCCAGCCAAGGGGGGGAAGAGACCCAGTACTTC.

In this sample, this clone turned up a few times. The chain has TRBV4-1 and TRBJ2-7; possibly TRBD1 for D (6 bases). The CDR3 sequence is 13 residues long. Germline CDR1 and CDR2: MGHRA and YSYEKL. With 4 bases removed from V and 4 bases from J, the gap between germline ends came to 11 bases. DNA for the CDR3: TGCGCCAGCAGCCTTCTCGACAGGTACGAGCAGTACTTC. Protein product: CASSLLDRYEQYF.

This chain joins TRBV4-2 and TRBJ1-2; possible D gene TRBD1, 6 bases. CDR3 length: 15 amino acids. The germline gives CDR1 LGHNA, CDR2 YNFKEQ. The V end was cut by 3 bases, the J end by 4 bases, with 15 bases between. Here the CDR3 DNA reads TGTGCCAGCAGCCAGCCGGACAGCCGAGGCTATGGCTACACCTTC. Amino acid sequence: CASSQPDSRGYGYTF.

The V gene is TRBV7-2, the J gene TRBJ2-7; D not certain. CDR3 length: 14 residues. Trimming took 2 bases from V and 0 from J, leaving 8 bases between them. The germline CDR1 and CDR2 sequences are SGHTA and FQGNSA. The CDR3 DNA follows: TGTGCCAGCAGCTTACCGGCGGACTCCTACGAGCAGTACTTC. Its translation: CASSLPADSYEQYF.

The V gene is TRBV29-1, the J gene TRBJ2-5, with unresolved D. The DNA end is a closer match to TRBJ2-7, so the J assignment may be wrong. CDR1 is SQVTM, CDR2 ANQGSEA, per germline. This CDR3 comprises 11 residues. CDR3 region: CSVDHSYEQYF. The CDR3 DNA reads TGCAGCGTAGATCACAGCTACGAGCAGTACTTC.

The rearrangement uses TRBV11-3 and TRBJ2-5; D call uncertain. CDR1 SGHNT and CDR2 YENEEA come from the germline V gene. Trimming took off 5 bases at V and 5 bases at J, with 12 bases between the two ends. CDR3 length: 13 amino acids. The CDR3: CASSPIGDETQYF. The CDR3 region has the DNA TGTGCCAGCAGCCCTATCGGAGACGAGACCCAGTACTTC.

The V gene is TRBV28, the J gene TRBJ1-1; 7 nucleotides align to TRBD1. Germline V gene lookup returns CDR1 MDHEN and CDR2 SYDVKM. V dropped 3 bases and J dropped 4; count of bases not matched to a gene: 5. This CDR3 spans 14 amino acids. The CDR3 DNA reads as TGTGCCAGCAGTTTGACAGGGTGGGCCACTGAAGCTTTCTTT. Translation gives CASSLTGWATEAFF.

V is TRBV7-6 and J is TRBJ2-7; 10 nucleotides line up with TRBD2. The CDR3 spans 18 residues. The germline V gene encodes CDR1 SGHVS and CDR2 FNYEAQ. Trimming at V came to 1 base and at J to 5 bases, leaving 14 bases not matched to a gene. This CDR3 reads CASSLEQAGGPSPHEQYF. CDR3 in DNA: TGTGCCAGCAGCTTAGAACAAGCGGGGGGGCCGTCTCCTCACGAGCAGTACTTC. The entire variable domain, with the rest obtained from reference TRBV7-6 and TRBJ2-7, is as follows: GAGVSQSPRYKVTKRGQDVALRCDPISGHVSLYWYRQALGQGPEFLTYFNYEAQQDKSGLPNDRFSAERPEGSISTLTIQRTEQRDSAMYRCASSLEQAGGPSPHEQYFGPGTRLTVT.

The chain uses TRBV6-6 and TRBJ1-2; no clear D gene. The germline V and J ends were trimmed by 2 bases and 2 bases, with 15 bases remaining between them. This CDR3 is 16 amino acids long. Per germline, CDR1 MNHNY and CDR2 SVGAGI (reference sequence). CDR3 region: CASSYPERSENYGYTF. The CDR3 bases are TGTGCCAGCAGTTACCCCGAACGATCGGAGAACTATGGCTACACCTTC.

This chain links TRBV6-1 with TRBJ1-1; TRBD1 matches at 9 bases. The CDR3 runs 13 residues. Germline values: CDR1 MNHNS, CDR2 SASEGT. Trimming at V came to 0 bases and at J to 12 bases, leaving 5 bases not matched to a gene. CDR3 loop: CASSEAGDRESFF. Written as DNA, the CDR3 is TGTGCCAGCAGTGAAGCGGGGGACAGGGAGTCTTTCTTT.

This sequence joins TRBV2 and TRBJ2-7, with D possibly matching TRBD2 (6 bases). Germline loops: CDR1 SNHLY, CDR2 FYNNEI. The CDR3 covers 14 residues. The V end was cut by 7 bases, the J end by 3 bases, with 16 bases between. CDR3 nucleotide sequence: TGTGCCAGCATTCGGGGGAACCGGCTCTACGAGCAGTACTTC. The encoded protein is CASIRGNRLYEQYF.

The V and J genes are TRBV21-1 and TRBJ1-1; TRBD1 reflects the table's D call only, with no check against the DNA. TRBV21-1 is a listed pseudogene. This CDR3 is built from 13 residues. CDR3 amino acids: CASSKVPDTEAFF. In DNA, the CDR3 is TGTGCCAGCAGCAAAGTACCAGACACTGAAGCTTTCTTT.

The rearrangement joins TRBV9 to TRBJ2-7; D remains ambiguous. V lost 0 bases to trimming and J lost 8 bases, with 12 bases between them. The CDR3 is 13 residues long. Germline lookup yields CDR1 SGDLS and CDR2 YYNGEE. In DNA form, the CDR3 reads TGTGCCAGCAGCGTAGCTATGGTAGAACAGCAGTACTTC. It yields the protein CASSVAMVEQQYF.

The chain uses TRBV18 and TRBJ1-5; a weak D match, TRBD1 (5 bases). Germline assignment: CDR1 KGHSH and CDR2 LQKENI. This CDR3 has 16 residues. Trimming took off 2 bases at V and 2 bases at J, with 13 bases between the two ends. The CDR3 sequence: CASSPSAGIGNQPQHF. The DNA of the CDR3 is TGTGCCAGCTCACCATCGGCAGGGATAGGCAATCAGCCCCAGCATTTT.

The CDR3 DNA reads as TGCGCCAGCAGCTTGGATCTAGCGGGGGCCTCCTACGAGCAGTACTTC. Translated, it gives CASSLDLAGASYEQYF. The chain combines TRBV5-1 with TRBJ2-7, with TRBD2 identical over 10 bases. The V gene's germline CDR1 is SGHRS and CDR2 YFSETQ. The CDR3 contains 16 residues. J was trimmed by 0 bases and V by 0 bases; bases with no gene match: 3.

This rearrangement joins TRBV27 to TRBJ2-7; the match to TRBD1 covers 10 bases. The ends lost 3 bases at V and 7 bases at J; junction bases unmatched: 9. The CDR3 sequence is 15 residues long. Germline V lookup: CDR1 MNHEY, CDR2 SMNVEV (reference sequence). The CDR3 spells CASSFDRGLAGEQYF. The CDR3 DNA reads TGTGCCAGCAGTTTCGACAGGGGGCTGGCCGGAGAGCAGTACTTC.

CDR3 sequence: CASSPLAGRTGELFF. CDR3 nucleotides: TGTGCCAGCAGTCCACTAGCGGGAAGGACCGGGGAGCTGTTTTTT. The chain recombines TRBV7-3 with TRBJ2-2; 10 bases match TRBD2. The length of the CDR3 is 15 residues. V was clipped by 6 bases and J by 5 bases; unmatched bases: 6. Germline V lookup: CDR1 SGHTA, CDR2 FQGTGA.

CDR3 amino acids: CASSATNRGVGKNIQYF. The CDR3 coding sequence is TGTGCCAGCAGTGCTACAAACAGGGGGGTTGGCAAAAACATTCAGTACTTC. The V gene is TRBV5-6, the J gene TRBJ2-4; 8 bases match TRBD1. Germline CDR1 and CDR2: SGHDT and YYEEEE. Trimming at V came to 5 bases and at J to 3 bases, leaving 13 bases not matched to a gene. The CDR3 loop spans 17 amino acids.

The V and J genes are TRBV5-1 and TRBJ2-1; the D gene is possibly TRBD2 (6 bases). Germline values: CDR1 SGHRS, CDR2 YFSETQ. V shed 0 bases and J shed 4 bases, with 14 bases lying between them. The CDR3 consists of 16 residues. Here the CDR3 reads CASSLEGRGPYNEQFF. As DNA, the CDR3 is TGCGCCAGCAGCTTGGAAGGGCGGGGACCATACAATGAGCAGTTCTTC.